This is a list of T cell receptor beta chains from one sample in a study of cytomegalovirus exposure and HLA in healthy donors. Repertoires were generated with immunoSEQ multiplex PCR, while TCRdb's copy carries only in-frame clones and drops some. The sample has 100,000 to 150,000 clones. The material sequenced was PBMCs. Receptors originate from a young man in good health and CMV-seronegative. The CDR3 runs from the conserved cysteine through the conserved F or W. D genes are given only for firm matches.

DNA	CDR3	D	V	J
TGTGCCAGCAGCGACCGGACAGTAGGAGGCTACACCTTC	CASSDRTVGGYTF	NA	TRBV5-6	TRBJ1-2
TGTGCCAGCAGTCAGGGGAGATTCGACTACGAGCAGTACTTC	CASSQGRFDYEQYF	NA	TRBV14	TRBJ2-7
TGTGCCTGGAACGTGCCTGTGAGCTCCTATAATTCACCCCTCCACTTT	CAWNVPVSSYNSPLHF	NA	TRBV30	TRBJ1-6
TGTGCCAGCAACCTAGCGGGACCCACAGATACGCAGTATTTT	CASNLAGPTDTQYF	TRBD2	TRBV6-6	TRBJ2-3
TGTGCCAGCAGCATGGGACTAGCGGAGAACACCGGGGAGCTGTTTTTT	CASSMGLAENTGELFF	TRBD2	TRBV5-4	TRBJ2-2
TGTGCCAGCAGTTGGAGGCCAGCCACTGAAGCTTTCTTT	CASSWRPATEAFF	NA	TRBV6-5	TRBJ1-1
TGTGCCAGCAGTTCCTGGACTAGCGGGAGCTACGAGCAGTACTTC	CASSSWTSGSYEQYF	TRBD2	TRBV6-5	TRBJ2-7
TGCGCCAGCAGTTATAACCGCGCCTACGAGCAGTACTTC	CASSYNRAYEQYF	NA	TRBV5-1	TRBJ2-7
TGTGCCAGCAGCGGGACAGCTGCTAACTATGGCTACACCTTC	CASSGTAANYGYTF	TRBD1	TRBV27	TRBJ1-2
TGTGCCAGCCCCCGGGGCAGGGGGCCCACCGGGGAGCTGTTTTTT	CASPRGRGPTGELFF	TRBD1	TRBV6-1	TRBJ2-2
TGTGCCAGCAGCCAAGAGTGGAGGGACGAGCAGTACTTC	CASSQEWRDEQYF	NA	TRBV14	TRBJ2-7
TGTGCCACCCGGTCGGGGGGTAACACTGAAGCTTTCTTT	CATRSGGNTEAFF	NA	TRBV7-9	TRBJ1-1
TGTGCCATCAGGGACGGACAGGGGGCGGGGGAGCAGTACTTC	CAIRDGQGAGEQYF	TRBD1	TRBV10-3	TRBJ2-7
TGCAGCGTGAATTTACGGGTTAACTATGGCTACACCTTC	CSVNLRVNYGYTF	NA	TRBV29-1	TRBJ1-2
TGTGCCAGTACCGTACCAAGGGGCACTGAAGCTTTCTTT	CASTVPRGTEAFF	NA	TRBV19	TRBJ1-1
TGTGCCAGCAGCCAAGGGGGGACAGGCGGTGATCGTTATGGCTACACCTTC	CASSQGGTGGDRYGYTF	TRBD1	TRBV14	TRBJ1-2
TGCGCCAGCAGCTTCGGACAGACCATGAACACTGAAGCTTTCTTT	CASSFGQTMNTEAFF	NA	TRBV5-1	TRBJ1-1
TGTGCCAGTAGTATATTGGGGGGTTTCACTGAAGCTTTCTTT	CASSILGGFTEAFF	NA	TRBV19	TRBJ1-1
TGTGCCAGCAGTTTACGGAGCCTTGGTCAAGAGCAGTACTTC	CASSLRSLGQEQYF	NA	TRBV28	TRBJ2-7
TGTGCCTGGGGGGGGGAGTACAATGAGCAGTTCTTC	CAWGGEYNEQFF	TRBD2	TRBV30	TRBJ2-1
TGTGCCAGCAGTACCAGGAATTACGAGCAGTACTTC	CASSTRNYEQYF	NA	TRBV28	TRBJ2-7
TGTGCCAGCAGCTTGGCTTTTACTAGAGGTCTTTTCGATGAGCAGTTCTTC	CASSLAFTRGLFDEQFF	NA	TRBV5-6	TRBJ2-1
TGTGCCAGCAGCCCAGGGGATAGCGCGGACACCGGGGAGCTGTTTTTT	CASSPGDSADTGELFF	NA	TRBV9	TRBJ2-2
TGTGCCAGCAGCTTGTTGCTAGCGGGGGAGAGCTCCTACAATGAGCAGTTCTTC	CASSLLLAGESSYNEQFF	TRBD2	TRBV5-6	TRBJ2-1
TGTGCCAGCAGCTCCCCGGGACAGGGAAGCCCCTACGAGCAGTACTTC	CASSSPGQGSPYEQYF	TRBD1	TRBV7-9	TRBJ2-7
TGTGCCATCAGGGGTAGCGGCTTTATAGATACGCAGTATTTT	CAIRGSGFIDTQYF	NA	TRBV10-3	TRBJ2-3
TGTGCCAGCAGGTCTACTAGCGGGAGTGTAGATGAGCAGTTCTTC	CASRSTSGSVDEQFF	TRBD2	TRBV2	TRBJ2-1
TGCGCCAGCACCCCCGTGGCGGGAGGGCCGGGCGAGCAGTACTTC	CASTPVAGGPGEQYF	TRBD2	TRBV5-1	TRBJ2-7
TGTGCCAGCAGCTCGGGACTAGCGGGAGGCGAGCAGTACTTC	CASSSGLAGGEQYF	TRBD2	TRBV11-2	TRBJ2-7
TGTGCCAGCAGTTTTTACAGGGGTCCTGGCTACACCTTC	CASSFYRGPGYTF	TRBD1	TRBV28	TRBJ1-2
TGTGCCAGCAGTTTATTACAGGGATCTGGAGTTGTGGGTCGAGAGGCTTTCTTT	CASSLLQGSGVVGREAFF	NA	TRBV27	TRBJ1-1
TGTGCCAGCAATGGCGGACTAGCGGGTACAATGAGTCAGTTCTTC	CASNGGLAGTMSQFF	TRBD2	TRBV6-6	TRBJ2-1
TGCACCAGCAGCCAAGAGGGGGACAGAACCTACGAGCAGTACTTC	CTSSQEGDRTYEQYF	NA	TRBV1	TRBJ2-7
TGCGCCAGCAGCCAACGGACAGGGGGGGTTGAAAAACTGTTTTTT	CASSQRTGGVEKLFF	TRBD1	TRBV4-1	TRBJ1-4
TGTGCCAGCAGTTTCGGAGGGAATGGAGGGCTCCGGGGTGAGCAGTTCTTC	CASSFGGNGGLRGEQFF	NA	TRBV28	TRBJ2-1
TGCGCCAGCAGCCAAGATCCTAGCGGGGGCTACAATGAGCAGTTCTTC	CASSQDPSGGYNEQFF	TRBD2	TRBV4-3	TRBJ2-1
TGTGCCAGCAGCTCTCCTCATGGGGACAGCTATGGCTACACCTTC	CASSSPHGDSYGYTF	TRBD1	TRBV7-9	TRBJ1-2
TGTGCCAGCAGTCGGGACAGGGGGTACGATGGCTACACCTTC	CASSRDRGYDGYTF	TRBD1	TRBV13	TRBJ1-2
TGTGCCAGCAGCTTACGCGTAGAGGATGAAGCTTTCTTT	CASSLRVEDEAFF	NA	TRBV7-9	TRBJ1-1
TGCGCCAGCAGCCAAGATCGGACAGGGACGGTATACAATGAGCAGTTCTTC	CASSQDRTGTVYNEQFF	TRBD1	TRBV4-1	TRBJ2-1
TGTGCCAGCAGGGGACAGGGGAACTATGGCTACACCTTC	CASRGQGNYGYTF	TRBD1	TRBV6-4	TRBJ1-2
TGTGCCAGCAGCGCGAGAGCGGGAGGGAACACCGGGGAGCTGTTTTTT	CASSARAGGNTGELFF	TRBD2	TRBV9	TRBJ2-2
TGTGCCAGCAGCGAGACAGCCCACGAGCAGTACTTC	CASSETAHEQYF	NA	TRBV7-9	TRBJ2-7
TGTGCCAGCACCCTGGGGGGGGGTCCGGAAGCTTTCTTT	CASTLGGGPEAFF	NA	TRBV28	TRBJ1-1
TGTGCCAGCAGTTTACCGGAGACAGATACGCAGTATTTT	CASSLPETDTQYF	NA	TRBV28	TRBJ2-3
TGTGCCAGCAGTTTCTCCTGGACAGGGAACCTCTATGGCTACACCTTC	CASSFSWTGNLYGYTF	TRBD1	TRBV27	TRBJ1-2
TGTGCCAGCAGGCCCGGGTCCCCTAATTATGGCTACACCTTC	CASRPGSPNYGYTF	NA	TRBV28	TRBJ1-2